These 27 T cell receptor beta chains share one sample of origin, sequenced in a study of blood T cells in healthy people across ages. Combining a sample-barcoded 5' primer with a J-beta primer mix, a second PCR ran for about 7 to 11 cycles. TCRdb re-derived calls from the 5' RACE reads in MiXCR, one entry per CDR3 protein. The sample comprises about 1.4 million distinct CDR3 sequences, approximately 63% of which are singletons, and roughly 7% rests with the top ten. The sequenced sample was blood. Receptors were obtained from a man aged 18 to 35 in good health.

The rearrangement links TRBV12-3 or TRBV12-4 to TRBJ2-3; 10 nucleotides align to TRBD2. V gave up 3 bases and J gave up 2 bases; unmatched junction bases: 5. There are 16 residues in the CDR3. The CDR3 protein is CASSFSSGGYTDTQYF. The CDR3 DNA sequence: TGTGCCAGCAGTTTCAGTAGCGGGGGGTACACAGATACGCAGTATTTT.

This chain uses TRBV6-5 with TRBJ2-7; TRBD1 might be the D (5 bases). The germline V gene encodes CDR1 MNHEY and CDR2 SVGAGI. The CDR3 consists of 14 residues. Trimming shortened V by 0 bases and J by 4 bases, and 10 bases separated the two germline ends. The DNA of the CDR3 is TGTGCCAGCAGTTACTCGGCAGGGTGGTACGAGCAGTACTTC. Its protein is CASSYSAGWYEQYF.

The CDR3 DNA reads TGTGCCAGCAGTTACTCGATTGCGTCAGATACGCAGTATTTT. It translates to CASSYSIASDTQYF. V usage is TRBV6-6 and J usage is TRBJ2-3; D remains ambiguous. The V and J ends lost 0 bases and 4 bases respectively, with 8 bases between them. The length of the CDR3 is 14 residues. Germline assignment: CDR1 MNHNY and CDR2 SVGAGI (reference sequence).

This clonotype was seen a handful of times. The chain combines TRBV20-1 with TRBJ2-3; unclear D gene. Germline V gene data show CDR1 as DFQATT and CDR2 as SNEGSKA (reference sequence). The CDR3 loop spans 12 amino acids. The V and J ends lost 5 bases and 1 base respectively, with 7 bases between them. This CDR3 reads CSARRGTDTQYF. The DNA of the CDR3 is TGCAGTGCTCGCCGGGGCACAGATACGCAGTATTTT.

The rearrangement links TRBV4-1 to TRBJ2-5; D possibly corresponds to TRBD1 (5 bases). The J call is uncertain, as TRBJ2-7 better fits the DNA end. Germline V gene lookup returns CDR1 MGHRA and CDR2 YSYEKL. The CDR3 is made up of 15 amino acids. The CDR3 nucleotides are TGCGCCAGCAGCCAAGATCCAGGTTTGCAGGGCGAGCAGTACTTC. This encodes CASSQDPGLQGEQYF.

The chain employs TRBV27 and TRBJ2-7; 8 bases align to TRBD2. The CDR3 is 15 residues long. Germline V gives CDR1 MNHEY, CDR2 SMNVEV (reference sequence). V dropped 2 bases and J dropped 5; count of bases not matched to a gene: 8. In nucleotides, the CDR3 is TGTGCCAGCAGTTTACTCCCAGCGGGAGTAAACGAGCAGTACTTC. Its protein product is CASSLLPAGVNEQYF.

The CDR3 reads CASSLNIELTQYF. CDR3 DNA sequence: TGTGCCAGCAGCTTGAACATTGAATTGACCCAGTACTTC. The chain carries TRBV5-4 and TRBJ2-4; unclear D gene. TRBJ2-5 explains the end of the DNA better; the J call may be wrong. CDR3 length equals 13 residues. The germline V gene encodes CDR1 SGHNT and CDR2 YYREEE (reference sequence).

The rearrangement uses TRBV29-1 and TRBJ1-5, with TRBD1 identical over 10 bases. With 6 bases clipped from V and 6 bases from J, the junction kept 11 bases outside the gene matches. This CDR3 contains 15 residues. CDR1 is SQVTM and CDR2 is ANQGSEA in the germline V gene. The CDR3 sequence: CSVQTGTGDRQPQHF. The CDR3 DNA reads as TGCAGCGTGCAAACAGGGACAGGGGATCGTCAGCCCCAGCATTTT. Based on the CDR3 plus reference TRBV29-1 and TRBJ1-5, the full variable domain is SAVISQKPSRDICQRGTSLTIQCQVDSQVTMMFWYRQQPGQSLTLIATANQGSEATYESGFVIDKFPISRPNLTFSTLTVSNMSPEDSSIYLCSVQTGTGDRQPQHFGDGTRLSIL.

J is TRBJ2-7 and V is TRBV5-5, with D perhaps TRBD2 (6 bases). The CDR3 loop spans 16 amino acids. Germline-derived CDR1 and CDR2 are SGHKS and YYEKEE (reference sequence). The germline V and J ends were trimmed by 2 bases and 0 bases, with 15 bases remaining between them. The CDR3 nucleotides read TGTGCCAGCAGCTTAAGAGGAGGGGAGTTCTCCTACGAGCAGTACTTC. It translates to CASSLRGGEFSYEQYF.

The V call is TRBV7-9, the J call TRBJ2-5, with D unclear. The CDR3 has 14 amino acids. Trimming took 2 bases from V and 2 from J, leaving 9 bases between them. The germline CDR1 and CDR2 sequences are SEHNR and FQNEAQ (reference sequence). The CDR3 spells CASSLKTVQETQYF. The DNA for the CDR3 is TGTGCCAGCAGCTTAAAGACGGTTCAAGAGACCCAGTACTTC.

The chain has TRBV27 and TRBJ2-2; 14 positions match TRBD2. This CDR3 is built from 14 residues. The V and J ends lost 3 bases and 12 bases, in that order; junction bases with no gene match: 3. Germline lookup yields CDR1 MNHEY and CDR2 SMNVEV (reference sequence). CDR3 region: CASSLGLAGVKLFF. Here the CDR3 DNA reads TGTGCCAGCAGTTTGGGACTAGCGGGAGTGAAGCTGTTTTTT.

This chain joins TRBV24-1 and TRBJ2-1; tentative D call: TRBD1 (7 bases). V lost 9 bases and J 3 bases, leaving 11 bases between the germline ends. Germline values: CDR1 KGHDR, CDR2 SFDVKD. CDR3 length equals 13 residues. The CDR3 here is CATAGTVYNEQFF. The CDR3 region has the DNA TGTGCCACCGCGGGGACAGTCTACAATGAGCAGTTCTTC.

The V call is TRBV27, the J call TRBJ2-3, with D tentatively TRBD1 (5 bases). The CDR3 is 14 amino acids. V lost 6 bases and J 1 base, leaving 11 bases between the germline ends. CDR1 is MNHEY and CDR2 is SMNVEV in the germline V gene (reference sequence). The CDR3 is CASSTDTRTDTQYF. Here the CDR3 DNA reads TGTGCCAGCAGCACGGACACCCGCACAGATACGCAGTATTTT.

This chain connects TRBV15 to TRBJ2-1; D might be TRBD1 or TRBD2, each matching 6 bases. The germline V gene has CDR1 LNHNV and CDR2 YYDKDF (reference sequence). V was pared by 0 bases and J by 8 bases, with 23 bases between. There are 18 residues in the CDR3. Written as DNA, the CDR3 is TGTGCCACCAGCAGAGATTACGGGAGAGGGCAGGGGATACATGAGCAGTTCTTC. Translating it yields CATSRDYGRGQGIHEQFF.

This clonotype was seen a handful of times. The rearrangement joins TRBV6-5 to TRBJ1-1, with a tentative D call TRBD1 (5 bases). The germline V and J ends were trimmed by 2 bases and 1 base, with 5 bases remaining between them. Germline assignment: CDR1 MNHEY and CDR2 SVGAGI. This CDR3 contains 13 residues. In DNA, the CDR3 is TGTGCCAGCAGTTACAGGGGGAACACTGAAGCTTTCTTT. This codes for CASSYRGNTEAFF.

The chain links TRBV5-1 to TRBJ2-5, with D unclear. Germline values: CDR1 SGHRS, CDR2 YFSETQ. The CDR3 runs 15 residues. Trimming stripped 0 bases from V and 5 bases from J, with 14 bases between. CDR3 sequence reads: CASSLEGTSAETQYF. For the CDR3, the DNA is TGCGCCAGCAGCTTGGAAGGTACGTCGGCGGAGACCCAGTACTTC.

The V gene is TRBV7-7, the J gene TRBJ2-1; 7 nucleotides line up with TRBD1. In germline, CDR1 is SSHAT, CDR2 FNYEAQ (reference sequence). This CDR3 spans 16 amino acids. Germline trimming cut 3 bases from V and 2 bases from J; bases unmatched to any gene: 7. The CDR3 region is CASSFGQAEPYNEQFF. The CDR3 DNA follows: TGTGCCAGCAGCTTTGGACAGGCGGAACCCTACAATGAGCAGTTCTTC.

The count of this clonotype is one. This chain joins TRBV6-5 and TRBJ1-6; no reliable D call. The CDR3 has 16 residues. CDR1 MNHEY and CDR2 SVGAGI come from the germline V gene. Trimming removed 3 bases at V and 3 bases at J, with 12 bases between. DNA for the CDR3: TGTGCCAGCAGTTATGAAGCGGACCGCTATAATTCACCCCTCCACTTT. Protein product: CASSYEADRYNSPLHF.

This clonotype was recorded a few times. The V gene is TRBV29-1, the J gene TRBJ2-7; 8 bases are shared with TRBD2. Germline V CDR1 and CDR2: SQVTM, ANQGSEA. V gave up 0 bases and J gave up 2 bases; unmatched junction bases: 12. This CDR3 has 17 residues. CDR3 sequence: CSVEDPGMGTSAYEQYF. CDR3 coding DNA: TGCAGCGTTGAAGATCCAGGTATGGGGACTAGTGCCTACGAGCAGTACTTC.

V usage is TRBV6-5 and J usage is TRBJ2-2; 11 nucleotides agree with TRBD1. The CDR3 is 20 residues long. The V gene's germline CDR1 is MNHEY and CDR2 SVGAGI. J was trimmed by 0 bases and V by 4 bases; bases with no gene match: 13. CDR3 residues: CASSFSLRTGGEANTGELFF. The CDR3, as DNA: TGTGCCAGCAGTTTTTCCCTCCGGACAGGGGGCGAGGCGAACACCGGGGAGCTGTTTTTT.

This rearrangement joins TRBV29-1 to TRBJ1-1, with a weak D call TRBD1 (5 bases). V was pared by 6 bases and J by 0 bases, with 11 bases between. Germline lookup yields CDR1 SQVTM and CDR2 ANQGSEA. The CDR3 totals 13 residues. For the CDR3, the DNA is TGCAGCGTCCGAACAGGAATGAACACTGAAGCTTTCTTT. Translated, it gives CSVRTGMNTEAFF.

J is TRBJ2-7 and V is TRBV7-2, with TRBD2 matching over 8 bases. The tail of the sequence fits TRBJ2-1 better, so the J call may be wrong. The CDR3 spans 13 residues. The germline gives CDR1 SGHTA, CDR2 FQGNSA. CDR3 DNA: TGTGCCGGCAAGATGGGACTAGTCAATGAGCAGTTCTTC. Translating gives CAGKMGLVNEQFF.

A few counts support this clonotype. The rearrangement uses TRBV20-1 and TRBJ2-3; weak D call: TRBD2 (6 bases). Trimming removed 6 bases at V and 2 bases at J, with 12 bases between. The CDR3 runs 13 residues. Germline values: CDR1 DFQATT, CDR2 SNEGSKA (reference sequence). DNA of the CDR3: TGCAGTGCCTTAGCGGAGACCACAGATACGCAGTATTTT. Translated, it gives CSALAETTDTQYF.

CDR3 DNA: TGTGCCAGCAGTTATAAAAGGGTGGGCGAAAAACTGTTTTTT. Its translation is CASSYKRVGEKLFF. This rearrangement joins TRBV6-5 to TRBJ1-4, with D unresolved. The CDR3 extends over 14 amino acids. V was clipped by 3 bases and J by 8 bases, with 13 bases between them. Germline CDR1 reads MNHEY; CDR2 reads SVGAGI.

This clonotype was seen more than once but under ten times. The J gene is TRBJ1-2, the V gene TRBV7-2; no definite D call. The CDR3 contains 15 residues. Germline V gene lookup returns CDR1 SGHTA and CDR2 FQGNSA. The germline V and J ends were trimmed by 0 bases and 4 bases, with 12 bases remaining between them. The CDR3 sequence is CASSLARPDGYGYTF. The CDR3 DNA reads as TGTGCCAGCAGCTTAGCCCGACCCGACGGCTATGGCTACACCTTC.

The V and J genes are TRBV4-2 and TRBJ2-7; D call uncertain. This CDR3 region has 14 residues. V lost 0 bases and J lost 3, with 9 bases in between. Germline V gives CDR1 LGHNA, CDR2 YNFKEQ. CDR3 sequence reads: CASSQDRMGYEQYF. The CDR3 coding sequence is TGTGCCAGCAGCCAAGACAGAATGGGCTACGAGCAGTACTTC.

The chain is built from TRBV20-1 and TRBJ2-1; D is perhaps TRBD1 (6 bases). Trimming took 5 bases from V and 3 from J, leaving 17 bases between them. CDR1 and CDR2 (germline): DFQATT, SNEGSKA (reference sequence). This CDR3 spans 15 amino acids. CDR3 protein: CSAPTQGQSYNEQFF. CDR3 bases: TGCAGTGCTCCGACACAGGGACAAAGCTACAATGAGCAGTTCTTC.